This TCR beta chain was retrieved from a study of glioma-infiltrating T cells after dendritic cell vaccination. Repertoires were generated with immunoSEQ multiplex PCR, while TCRdb's copy carries only in-frame clones and drops some. The profile shows some 78,000 clones, approximately 81% of them singletons. Time point described: after dendritic cell vaccination, including at tumor progression/relapse. No glioblastoma patient carried an isocitrate dehydrogenase mutation. This clone was recorded once. The receptor comes from a human donor with glioblastoma. This sample comprised blood, obtained after dendritic cell vaccination.

The chain's CDR3 is CASSPTGTRGETQYF. DNA for the CDR3: TGTGCCAGCAGCCCTACCGGGACTAGAGGAGAGACCCAGTACTTC. The V and J genes are TRBV7-3 and TRBJ2-5; 8 bases fit TRBD2. This CDR3 has 15 amino acids. Looked up from germline, CDR1 is SGHTA and CDR2 is FQGTGA. V was pared by 5 bases and J by 4 bases, with 9 bases of the junction left unmatched.